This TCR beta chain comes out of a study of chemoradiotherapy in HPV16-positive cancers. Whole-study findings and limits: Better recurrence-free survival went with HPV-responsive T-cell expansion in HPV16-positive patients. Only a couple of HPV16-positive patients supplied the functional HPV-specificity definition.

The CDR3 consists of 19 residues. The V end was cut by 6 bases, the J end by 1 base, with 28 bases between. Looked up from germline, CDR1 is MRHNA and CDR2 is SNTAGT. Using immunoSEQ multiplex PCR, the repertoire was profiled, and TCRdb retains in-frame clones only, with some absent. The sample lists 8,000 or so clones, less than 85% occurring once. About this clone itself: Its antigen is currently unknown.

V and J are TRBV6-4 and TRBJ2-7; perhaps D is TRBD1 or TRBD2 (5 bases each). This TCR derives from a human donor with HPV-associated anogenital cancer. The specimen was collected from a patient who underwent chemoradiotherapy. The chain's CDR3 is CASRPPRDRPEISSYEQYF. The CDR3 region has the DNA TGTGCCAGCAGACCACCGAGGGACCGACCAGAGATAAGTTCCTACGAGCAGTACTTC.